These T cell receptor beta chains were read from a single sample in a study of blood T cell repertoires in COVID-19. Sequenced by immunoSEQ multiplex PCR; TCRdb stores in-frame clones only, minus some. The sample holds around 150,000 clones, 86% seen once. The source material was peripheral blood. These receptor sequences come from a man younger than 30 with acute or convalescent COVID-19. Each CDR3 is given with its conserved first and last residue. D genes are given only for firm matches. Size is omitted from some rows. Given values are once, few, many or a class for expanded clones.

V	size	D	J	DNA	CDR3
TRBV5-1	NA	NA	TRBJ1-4	TGCGCCAGCAGTCTCGGGGAGGTGGGAGAAAAACTGTTTTTT	CASSLGEVGEKLFF
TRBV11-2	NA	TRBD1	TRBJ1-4	TGTGCCAGCAGCTTAGTCAGGGGGGCTAATGAAAAACTGTTTTTT	CASSLVRGANEKLFF
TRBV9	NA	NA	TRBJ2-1	TGTGCCAGCAGCGGGAACAGCGGTCGTCCCAATGAGCAGTTCTTC	CASSGNSGRPNEQFF
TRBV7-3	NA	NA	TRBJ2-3	TGTGCCAGCAGCCCGACTTCTAGCACAGATACGCAGTATTTT	CASSPTSSTDTQYF
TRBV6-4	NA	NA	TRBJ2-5	TGTGCCAGCAGTGACTCAGGCGGCGGGGGCCTCAAAGAAGAGACCCAGTACTTC	CASSDSGGGGLKEETQYF
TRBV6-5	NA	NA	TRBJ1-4	TGTGCCAGCAAGAAGGAGCCAACTAATGAAAAACTGTTTTTT	CASKKEPTNEKLFF
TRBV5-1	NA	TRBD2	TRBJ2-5	TGCGCCAGCAGCTTGGCCCCCTCTAGCGGGGGGTTAGAGACCCAGTACTTC	CASSLAPSSGGLETQYF
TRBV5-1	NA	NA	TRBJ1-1	TGCGCCAGCAGCTTCTCGGGACAAATGACTGAAGCTTTCTTT	CASSFSGQMTEAFF
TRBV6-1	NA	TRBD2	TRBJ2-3	TGTGCCAGCAGTGATTGGACTAGCGCGCTCACAGATACGCAGTATTTT	CASSDWTSALTDTQYF
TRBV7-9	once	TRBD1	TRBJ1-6	TGTGCCAGCAGTACGCGGGACAGCTATAATTCACCCCTCCACTTT	CASSTRDSYNSPLHF
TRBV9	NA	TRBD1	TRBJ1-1	TGTGCCAGCAGCGGATATCACAGGGGGCCGGGCACTGAAGCTTTCTTT	CASSGYHRGPGTEAFF
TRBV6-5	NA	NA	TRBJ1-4	TGTGCCAGCCAGAGCAGGGGAAATGAAAAACTGTTTTTT	CASQSRGNEKLFF
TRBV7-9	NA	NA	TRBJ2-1	TGTGCCAGCAGACCTGGAGTCTCCTACAATGAGCAGTTCTTC	CASRPGVSYNEQFF
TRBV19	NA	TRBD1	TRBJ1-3	TGTGCCAGTAGTCCCCGCGGGACAGTCTCTGGAAACACCATATATTTT	CASSPRGTVSGNTIYF
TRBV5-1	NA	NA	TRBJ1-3	TGCGCCAGCAGCTTGGCAGGGGTCTCTGGAAACACCATATATTTT	CASSLAGVSGNTIYF
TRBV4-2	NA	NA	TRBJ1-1	TGTGCCAGCAGCCAACCGCAGAGGGACACTGAAGCTTTCTTT	CASSQPQRDTEAFF
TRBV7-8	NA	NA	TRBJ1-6	TGTGCCAGCAGCCAGCCGGGTTGGTATAGGGGACTCCACTTT	CASSQPGWYRGLHF
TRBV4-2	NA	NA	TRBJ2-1	TGTGCCAGCAGCTCCCGGGAACTTTCTTTTGCTGAGCAGTTCTTC	CASSSRELSFAEQFF
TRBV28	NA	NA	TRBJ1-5	TGTGCCGCGCAGGGCTTCTATTATCAGCCCCAGCATTTT	CAAQGFYYQPQHF
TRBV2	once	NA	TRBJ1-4	TGTGCCAGCAGTGAAAAGCCCGGGGGGGCAACTAATGAAAAACTGTTTTTT	CASSEKPGGATNEKLFF
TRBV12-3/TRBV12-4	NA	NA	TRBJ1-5	TGTGCCAGCAGCGCACAGTTAATACAGCCCCAGCATTTT	CASSAQLIQPQHF
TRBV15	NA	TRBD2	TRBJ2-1	TGTGCCACCAGCAGAGCCCCGGGGGGGATGAATGAGCAGTTCTTC	CATSRAPGGMNEQFF
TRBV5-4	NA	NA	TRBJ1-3	TGTGCCAGCAGGCCTGACACTTTGATCGGAAACACCATATATTTT	CASRPDTLIGNTIYF
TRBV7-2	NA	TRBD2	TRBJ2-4	TGTGCCAGCAGCGGACCGGGACTAGCATCGAACATTCAGTACTTC	CASSGPGLASNIQYF
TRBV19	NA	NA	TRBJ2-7	TGTGCCAGTAGAACAGGGCCCGGGGCCTACGAGCAGTACTTC	CASRTGPGAYEQYF
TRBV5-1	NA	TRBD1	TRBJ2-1	TGCGCCAGCAGCTGGGGACAGGGCAGCCCCTCATACAATGAGCAGTTCTTC	CASSWGQGSPSYNEQFF
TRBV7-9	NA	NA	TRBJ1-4	TGTGCCAGCAGCTTAGTCGGCGACATGGGCGAAAAACTGTTTTTT	CASSLVGDMGEKLFF
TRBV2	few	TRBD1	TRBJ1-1	TGTGCCAGCAGTGACAGGGGGCGGACTGAAGCTTTCTTT	CASSDRGRTEAFF
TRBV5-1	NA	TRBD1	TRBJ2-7	TGCGCCAGCAGCTGGTGGACAGGGTCTTACGAGCAGTACTTC	CASSWWTGSYEQYF
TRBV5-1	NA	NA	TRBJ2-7	TGCGCCAGCAGCTTGGCCGTGACAGGTTCCTACGAGCAGTACTTC	CASSLAVTGSYEQYF
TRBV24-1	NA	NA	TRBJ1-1	TGTGCCACCAGTGGTCGGAACACTGAAGCTTTCTTT	CATSGRNTEAFF
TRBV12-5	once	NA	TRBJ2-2	TGTGCTAGTGGTTTGCTCACAGGAGCCGGGGAGCTGTTTTTT	CASGLLTGAGELFF
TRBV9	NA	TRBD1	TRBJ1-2	TGTGCCAGCAGCGTAGACGGGACAGGGAACGGCTACACCTTC	CASSVDGTGNGYTF
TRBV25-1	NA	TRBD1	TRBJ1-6	TGTGCCAGCAGTGATTTCGGGACAGGGGTACCACCCCTCCACTTT	CASSDFGTGVPPLHF
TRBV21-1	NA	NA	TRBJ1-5	TGTGCCAGCAGCAGGGGCGATTTGCCTCAACCCGATAATCAGCCCCAGCATTTT	CASSRGDLPQPDNQPQHF
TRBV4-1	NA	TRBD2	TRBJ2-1	TGCGCCAGCGGGCTAGCGGGGGGGCAAGTGGAGTTCTTC	CASGLAGGQVEFF
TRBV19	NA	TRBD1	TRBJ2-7	TGTGCCACCGGACAGGGGCACGAGCAGTACTTC	CATGQGHEQYF
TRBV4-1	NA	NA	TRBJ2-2	TGCGCCAGCACCTCTTGGGGGGCGAACACCGGGGAGCTGTTTTTT	CASTSWGANTGELFF
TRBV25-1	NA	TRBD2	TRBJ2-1	TGTGCCAGCAGTGAATATTACGGGGGGGGAAAAGACAATGAGCAGTTCTTC	CASSEYYGGGKDNEQFF
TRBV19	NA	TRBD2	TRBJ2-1	TGTGCCAGTAGTGGGGGGGGCTACAATGAGCAGTTCTTC	CASSGGGYNEQFF
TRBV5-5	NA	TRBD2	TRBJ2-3	TGTGCCAGCAGCCCGACTAGCGGGGGGCGATCTAGCACAGATACGCAGTATTTT	CASSPTSGGRSSTDTQYF
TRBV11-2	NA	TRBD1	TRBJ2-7	TGTGCCAGCAGAGCATTACAGGGGATATCCTACGAGCAGTACTTC	CASRALQGISYEQYF
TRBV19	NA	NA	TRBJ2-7	TGTGCCACCTCCGGGACTTCAACTTCCTACGAGCAGTACTTC	CATSGTSTSYEQYF
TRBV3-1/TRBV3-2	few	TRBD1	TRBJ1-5	TGTGCCAGCAGCCCACGGACAGGGCGTCCACAGCCCCAGCATTTT	CASSPRTGRPQPQHF
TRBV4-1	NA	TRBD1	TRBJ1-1	TGCGCCAGCAGCCAAGAATCGACAGGGGTCCTGAACACTGAAGCTTTCTTT	CASSQESTGVLNTEAFF
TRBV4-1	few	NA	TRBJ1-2	TGCGCCAGCAGCAACTTTAAGCGTAATTATGGCTACACCTTC	CASSNFKRNYGYTF
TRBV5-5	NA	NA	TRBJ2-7	TGTGCCAGCATCCCCGGGGGAGACTACGAGCAGTACTTC	CASIPGGDYEQYF
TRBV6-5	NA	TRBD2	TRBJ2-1	TGTGCCAGCACTTTTAGCGGGGGGTCCTACAATGAGCAGTTCTTC	CASTFSGGSYNEQFF
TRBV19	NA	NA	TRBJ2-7	TGTGCCAGTACCTCGACTTATTCCTCTCCCGAGCAGTACTTC	CASTSTYSSPEQYF